This TCR beta chain was recorded in a study of memory CD4+ T cells and cytomegalovirus serostatus. For the study at large: Of the healthy Belgian adults, 9 were CMV seropositive and 24 seronegative.

TCRdb's table, derived via immunoSEQ multiplex PCR, lists solely in-frame clones and lacks some. Here the sample spans tens of thousands of clones, roughly 78% being singletons. From germline, CDR1 is GTSNPN and CDR2 SVGIG (reference sequence). The CDR3 consists of 15 residues. The junction had 10 bases not matched to a gene; V was cut back by 3 bases and J by 5 bases. Single viable CD3+CD4+CD8-CD45RO+ cells were sorted as the memory CD4+ T cells. After thawing, CD4+ T cells were positively selected. Turning to this clone: Antigen specificity is unknown.

Study findings and constraints: The CMV-associated TCR signature appears largely within the CD4+ memory repertoire.

The sequencing sample was made of memory CD4+ T cells from blood. The origin of this receptor is an adult in good health and CMV-seronegative. The V and J genes are TRBV30 and TRBJ2-5; 9 bases match TRBD2. CDR3 loop: CAWSHSGGSGETQYF. CDR3 coding DNA: TGTGCCTGGAGCCATAGCGGGGGCTCGGGGGAGACCCAGTACTTC.